The 15 T cell receptor beta chains reported below all come from one sample, sequenced in a study of blood T cell repertoires in COVID-19. TCRdb's copy holds only in-frame clones and misses some; the assay was immunoSEQ multiplex PCR. This sample has 200,000 or so clones, with 80% to 95% found just once. Sequenced input: peripheral blood. The receptors were sampled from a man aged 55 to 70 with COVID-19, enrolled during active disease.

The chain has TRBV6-2 or TRBV6-3 and TRBJ2-5; the D gene is possibly TRBD2 (5 bases). This CDR3 comprises 16 residues. CDR1 MNHEY and CDR2 SVGEGT come from the germline V gene. With 0 bases removed from V and 5 bases from J, the gap between germline ends came to 16 bases. CDR3 sequence (DNA): TGTGCCAGCAGTTACTCGAGGGTGCGCCTACTGGAGACCCAGTACTTC. It codes for CASSYSRVRLLETQYF.

The V call is TRBV7-8, the J call TRBJ2-4; 10 bases are a match to TRBD2. CDR3 size: 18 residues. Germline V gene data show CDR1 as SGHVS and CDR2 as FQNEAQ. The ends lost 7 bases at V and 0 bases at J; junction bases unmatched: 12. In DNA, the CDR3 is TGTGCCAGCACCCAGAGTCGGACTAGCGGAATAGCCAAAAACATTCAGTACTTC. It yields the protein CASTQSRTSGIAKNIQYF.

This clone was recorded once. The genes are TRBV3-1 (or the pseudogene TRBV3-2) and TRBJ2-4, with TRBD1 as a possible D gene (5 bases). V shed 0 bases and J shed 3 bases, with 9 bases lying between them. This CDR3 has 15 residues. Germline CDR1 and CDR2: LGHDT and YNNKEL (reference sequence). This chain's CDR3 is CASSQDSTGKNIQYF. In nucleotides, the CDR3 is TGTGCCAGCAGCCAAGATTCCACAGGCAAAAACATTCAGTACTTC.

This clone was counted once. This chain uses TRBV9 with TRBJ2-3; 9 bases are a match to TRBD2. The germline V gene has CDR1 SGDLS and CDR2 YYNGEE. The CDR3 sequence is 16 residues long. The V gene end was trimmed by 1 base and the J gene end by 0 bases; junction bases not matched to a gene: 3. CDR3: CASSVLAGSSTDTQYF. In DNA form, the CDR3 reads TGTGCCAGCAGCGTACTAGCGGGATCTAGCACAGATACGCAGTATTTT.

The chain uses TRBV18 and TRBJ2-1; 11 bases fit TRBD2. Germline assignment: CDR1 KGHSH and CDR2 LQKENI. The CDR3 contains 19 residues. Trimming took 0 bases from V and 0 from J; bases not matched to a gene: 7. The CDR3 region has the DNA TGTGCCAGCTCACCACCCGCTAGCGGGAGGCTAAGCTCCTACAATGAGCAGTTCTTC. This codes for CASSPPASGRLSSYNEQFF. The full variable domain, its missing parts supplied by reference TRBV18 and TRBJ2-1, is NAGVMQNPRHLVRRRGQEARLRCSPMKGHSHVYWYRQLPEEGLKFMVYLQKENIIDESGMPKERFSAEFPKEGPSILRIQQVVRGDSAAYFCASSPPASGRLSSYNEQFFGPGTRLTVL.

V is TRBV11-2 and J is TRBJ2-7; 12 bases map to TRBD2. The CDR3 runs 15 residues. Per germline, CDR1 SGHAT and CDR2 FQNNGV. Trimming took 4 bases from V and 3 from J; bases not matched to a gene: 4. The CDR3 spells CASSSSSGRVYEQYF. The CDR3 DNA reads TGTGCCAGCAGCTCTTCTAGCGGGAGGGTCTACGAGCAGTACTTC.

The CDR3 DNA follows: TGTGCCACCAGCAGAGAACACACCCTGCTTATGGAGACCCAGTACTTC. As protein: CATSREHTLLMETQYF. The chain combines TRBV15 with TRBJ2-5; D uncertain. V was cut by 0 bases and J by 5 bases, with 16 bases left in between. This CDR3 is 16 amino acids long. CDR1 is LNHNV, CDR2 YYDKDF, per germline (reference sequence).

This chain uses TRBV21-1 with TRBJ2-3; TRBD2, the D gene given by the table, was not confirmed from the DNA. TRBV21-1 is reported as a pseudogene. The CDR3 is 17 amino acids. The CDR3 sequence: CASSKAATSGSCDTQYF. CDR3 sequence (DNA): TGTGCCAGCAGCAAAGCCGCGACTAGCGGGAGTTGTGATACGCAGTATTTT.

This clone was seen only once. The chain is built from TRBV28 and TRBJ1-2, with 7 nucleotides matching TRBD1. The germline CDR1 and CDR2 sequences are MDHEN and SYDVKM. The CDR3 has 16 amino acids. J gave up 4 bases and V 6 bases, and 14 bases lay outside the gene matches. CDR3: CASSYNLLTGVYGYTF. CDR3 in DNA: TGTGCCAGCAGCTATAACCTGTTAACAGGGGTCTATGGCTACACCTTC.

The chain carries TRBV19 and TRBJ1-2, with D possibly being TRBD1 (5 bases). The CDR3 length is 13 residues. The V gene lost 1 base and the J gene lost 4 bases, with 7 bases spanning the gap. Germline CDR1 reads LNHDA; CDR2 reads SQIVND (reference sequence). The CDR3 loop is CASSIGQSYGYTF. As DNA, the CDR3 is TGTGCCAGTAGTATAGGACAGTCCTATGGCTACACCTTC.

CDR3 in DNA: TGTGCCAGCAGGCCCGGGACAGGATCCCATTCACCCCTCCACTTT. Protein product: CASRPGTGSHSPLHF. This chain joins TRBV28 and TRBJ1-6; TRBD1 matches 8 bases. Germline values: CDR1 MDHEN, CDR2 SYDVKM. The trim removed 6 bases at V and 8 bases at J, leaving 9 bases unmatched. The length of the CDR3 is 15 residues.

The chain links TRBV3-1 (or the pseudogene TRBV3-2) to TRBJ1-2; TRBD1 might be the D (5 bases). The CDR3 consists of 16 residues. Germline CDR1 and CDR2: LGHDT and YNNKEL (reference sequence). The ends were cut back, 1 base at V and 6 bases at J, with 18 bases in the middle. The CDR3 DNA is TGTGCCAGCAGCCAAGCCACTACGAGCAGGGTTCATGGCTACACCTTC. Residues: CASSQATTSRVHGYTF.

The V call is TRBV7-6, the J call TRBJ1-2; D perhaps matches TRBD1 (6 bases). CDR1 and CDR2 from the germline V gene are SGHVS and FNYEAQ. The germline V and J ends were trimmed by 4 bases and 2 bases, with 14 bases remaining between them. This CDR3 spans 15 amino acids. The CDR3 DNA is TGTGCCAGCAGCTCCGGGGGGGGCAGGAACTATGGCTACACCTTC. It codes for CASSSGGGRNYGYTF. Full variable domain (outside the CDR3, taken from reference TRBV7-6 and TRBJ1-2): GAGVSQSPRYKVTKRGQDVALRCDPISGHVSLYWYRQALGQGPEFLTYFNYEAQQDKSGLPNDRFSAERPEGSISTLTIQRTEQRDSAMYRCASSSGGGRNYGYTFGSGTRLTVV.

J is TRBJ1-2 and V is TRBV19, with 8 bases fitting TRBD1. Per the germline V gene, CDR1 is LNHDA and CDR2 is SQIVND (reference sequence). The CDR3 covers 16 residues. Unmatched junction bases numbered 19, after V lost 8 bases and J lost 8 bases. The CDR3 DNA reads TGTGCCAGTGGTCTCAGGGGGCGCCGCCCGAGTCGAGGCTACACCTTC. Encoded protein: CASGLRGRRPSRGYTF.

The chain is built from TRBV10-3 and TRBJ1-1; 9 bases are shared with TRBD1. Germline CDR1 and CDR2: ENHRY and SYGVKD. The CDR3 is 14 residues long. With 7 bases clipped from V and 3 bases from J, the junction kept 6 bases outside the gene matches. CDR3 protein: CAITLTGGDTEAFF. The CDR3 bases are TGTGCCATCACCTTGACAGGGGGAGACACTGAAGCTTTCTTT.